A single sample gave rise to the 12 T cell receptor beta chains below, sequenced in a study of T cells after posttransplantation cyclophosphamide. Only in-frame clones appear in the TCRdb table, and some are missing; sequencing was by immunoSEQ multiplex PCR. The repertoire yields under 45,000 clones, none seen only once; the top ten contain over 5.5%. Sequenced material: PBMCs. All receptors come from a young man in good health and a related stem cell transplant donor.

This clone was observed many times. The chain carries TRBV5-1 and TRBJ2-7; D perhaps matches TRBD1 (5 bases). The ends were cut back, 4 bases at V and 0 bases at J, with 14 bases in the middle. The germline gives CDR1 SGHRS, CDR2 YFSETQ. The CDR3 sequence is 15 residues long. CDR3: CASSPDRLTSYEQYF. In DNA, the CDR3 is TGCGCCAGCAGCCCTGACAGACTCACCTCCTACGAGCAGTACTTC.

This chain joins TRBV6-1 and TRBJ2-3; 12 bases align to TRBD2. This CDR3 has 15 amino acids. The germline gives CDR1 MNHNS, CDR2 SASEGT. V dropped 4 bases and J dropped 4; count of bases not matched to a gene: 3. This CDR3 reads CASSGSSGGADTQYF. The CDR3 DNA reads TGTGCCAGCAGTGGCTCTAGCGGGGGGGCAGATACGCAGTATTTT.

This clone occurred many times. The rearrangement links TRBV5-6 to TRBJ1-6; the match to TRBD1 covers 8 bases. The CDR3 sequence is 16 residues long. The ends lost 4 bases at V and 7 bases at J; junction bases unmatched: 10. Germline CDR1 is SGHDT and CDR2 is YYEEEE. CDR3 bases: TGTGCCAGCAGCCCGCAGGGGGCCTCAAGAAATTCACCCCTCCACTTT. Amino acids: CASSPQGASRNSPLHF.

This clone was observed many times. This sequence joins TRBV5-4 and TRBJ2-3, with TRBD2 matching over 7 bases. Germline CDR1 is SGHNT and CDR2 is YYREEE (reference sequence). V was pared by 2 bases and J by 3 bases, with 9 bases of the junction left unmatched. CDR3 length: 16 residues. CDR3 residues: CASSLSWGGETDTQYF. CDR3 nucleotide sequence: TGTGCCAGCAGCTTATCGTGGGGGGGAGAGACAGATACGCAGTATTTT.

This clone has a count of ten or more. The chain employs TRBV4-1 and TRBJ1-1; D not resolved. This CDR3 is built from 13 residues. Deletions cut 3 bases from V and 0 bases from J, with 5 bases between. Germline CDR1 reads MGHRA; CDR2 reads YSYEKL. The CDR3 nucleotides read TGCGCCAGCAGCCACCCCATGAACACTGAAGCTTTCTTT. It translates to CASSHPMNTEAFF.

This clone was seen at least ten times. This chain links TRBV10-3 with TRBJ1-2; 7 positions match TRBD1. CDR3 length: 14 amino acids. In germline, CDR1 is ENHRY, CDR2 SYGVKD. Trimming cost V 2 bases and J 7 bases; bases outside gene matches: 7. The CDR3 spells CAISEPDREVGYTF. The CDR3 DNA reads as TGTGCCATCAGTGAGCCCGACAGGGAGGTTGGCTACACCTTC.

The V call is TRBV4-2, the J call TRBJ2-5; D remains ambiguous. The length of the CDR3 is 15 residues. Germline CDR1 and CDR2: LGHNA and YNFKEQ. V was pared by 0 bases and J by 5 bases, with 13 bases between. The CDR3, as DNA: TGTGCCAGCAGCCAAGATCTTGAACAAACGGAGACCCAGTACTTC. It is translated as CASSQDLEQTETQYF.

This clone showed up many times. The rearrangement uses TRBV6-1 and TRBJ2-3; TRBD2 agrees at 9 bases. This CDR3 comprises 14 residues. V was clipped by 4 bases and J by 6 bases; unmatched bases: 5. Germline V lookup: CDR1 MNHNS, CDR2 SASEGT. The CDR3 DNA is TGTGCCAGCAGTGTGGCGGGGGGGCCCGATACGCAGTATTTT. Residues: CASSVAGGPDTQYF.

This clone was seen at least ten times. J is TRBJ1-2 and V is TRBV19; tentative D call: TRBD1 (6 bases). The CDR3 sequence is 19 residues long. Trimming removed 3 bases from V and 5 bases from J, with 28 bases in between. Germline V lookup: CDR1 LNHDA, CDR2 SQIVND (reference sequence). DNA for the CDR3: TGTGCCAGTAGTATTAGGTCTCGACAGGCGAACGAAATTGGGTATGGCTACACCTTC. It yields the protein CASSIRSRQANEIGYGYTF.

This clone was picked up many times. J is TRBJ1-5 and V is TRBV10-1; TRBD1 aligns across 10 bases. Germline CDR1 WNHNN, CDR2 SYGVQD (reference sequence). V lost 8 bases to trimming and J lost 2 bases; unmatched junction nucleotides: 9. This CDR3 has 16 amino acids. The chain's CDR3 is CASPLTGGYGNQPQHF. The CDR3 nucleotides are TGCGCCAGCCCCCTGACAGGGGGCTATGGCAATCAGCCCCAGCATTTT.

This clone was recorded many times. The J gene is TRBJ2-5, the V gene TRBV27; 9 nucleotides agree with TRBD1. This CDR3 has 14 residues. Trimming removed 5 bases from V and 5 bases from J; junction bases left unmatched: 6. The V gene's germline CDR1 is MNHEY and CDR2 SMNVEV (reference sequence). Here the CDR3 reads CASSVDRGGETQYF. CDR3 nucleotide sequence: TGTGCCAGCAGTGTGGACAGGGGAGGCGAGACCCAGTACTTC.

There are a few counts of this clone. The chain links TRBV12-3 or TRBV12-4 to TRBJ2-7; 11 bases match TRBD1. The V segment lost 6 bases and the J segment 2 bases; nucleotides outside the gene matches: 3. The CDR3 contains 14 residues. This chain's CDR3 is CASRPGQGAYEQYF. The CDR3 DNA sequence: TGTGCCAGCAGACCGGGACAGGGGGCCTACGAGCAGTACTTC.